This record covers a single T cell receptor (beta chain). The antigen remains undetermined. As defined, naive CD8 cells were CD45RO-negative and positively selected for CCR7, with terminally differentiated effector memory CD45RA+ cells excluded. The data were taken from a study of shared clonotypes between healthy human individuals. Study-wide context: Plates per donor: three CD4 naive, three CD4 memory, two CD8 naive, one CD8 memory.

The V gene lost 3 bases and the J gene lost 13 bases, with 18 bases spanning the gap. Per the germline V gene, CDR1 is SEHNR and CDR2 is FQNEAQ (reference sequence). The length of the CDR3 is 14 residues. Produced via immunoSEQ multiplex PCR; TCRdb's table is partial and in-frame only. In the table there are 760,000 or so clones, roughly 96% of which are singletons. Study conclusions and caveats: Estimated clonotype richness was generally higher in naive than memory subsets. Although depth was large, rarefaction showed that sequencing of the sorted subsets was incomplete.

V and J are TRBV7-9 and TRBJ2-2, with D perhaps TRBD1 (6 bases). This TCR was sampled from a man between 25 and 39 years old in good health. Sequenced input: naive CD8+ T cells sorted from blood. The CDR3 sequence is CASSFTGPPGGLFF. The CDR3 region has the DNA TGTGCCAGCAGCTTTACAGGGCCCCCAGGAGGGCTGTTTTTT. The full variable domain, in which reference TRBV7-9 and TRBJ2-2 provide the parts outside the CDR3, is DTGVSQNPRHKITKRGQNVTFRCDPISEHNRLYWYRQTLGQGPEFLTYFQNEAQLEKSRLLSDRFSAERPKGSFSTLEIQRTEQGDSAMYLCASSFTGPPGGLFFGEGSRLTVL.